This passage covers 24 T cell receptor beta chains from one sample sequenced in a study of shared clonotypes between healthy human individuals. Naive CD8 cells, CD45RO-negative and positively selected for CCR7, excluded terminally differentiated effector memory CD45RA+ cells. Assay used: immunoSEQ multiplex PCR; TCRdb lists only in-frame clones, some missing. The repertoire consists of about 2.2 million clones, with roughly 95% occurring once and the leading ten covering more than 1.5%. Material: naive CD8+ T cells from PBMCs. The receptors originated from a man between 18 and 29 years old in good health. Some clones in this sample may be carry-over from other donors' samples.

The chain recombines TRBV30 with TRBJ1-2, with D perhaps matching TRBD1 (5 bases). V was pared by 3 bases and J by 6 bases, with 23 bases between. This CDR3 region has 16 residues. CDR1 is GTSNPN and CDR2 is SVGIG in the germline V gene (reference sequence). The CDR3 DNA reads TGTGCCTGGAGGGGACCGACACCCGAGGGGAGGGATGGCTACACCTTC. Protein product: CAWRGPTPEGRDGYTF.

This chain joins TRBV6-1 and TRBJ1-5; D ambiguous. The length of the CDR3 is 14 residues. Germline V gene lookup returns CDR1 MNHNS and CDR2 SASEGT. V was trimmed by 6 bases and J by 2 bases, leaving 11 bases between them. The CDR3 loop is CASRAPPGNQPQHF. The CDR3 bases are TGTGCCAGCAGGGCCCCCCCGGGCAATCAGCCCCAGCATTTT.

Concerning this clone: Other DNA sequences in the sample encode the same CDR3. The V gene is TRBV9, the J gene TRBJ1-3; D uncertain. V lost 0 bases and J 0 bases, leaving 7 bases between the germline ends. The CDR3 runs 15 residues. Germline assignment: CDR1 SGDLS and CDR2 YYNGEE. CDR3 residues: CASSVDAGSGNTIYF. The CDR3 DNA reads TGTGCCAGCAGCGTAGATGCAGGCTCTGGAAACACCATATATTTT.

The chain uses TRBV10-2 and TRBJ2-5; D is unresolved. With 2 bases removed from V and 3 bases from J, the gap between germline ends came to 13 bases. Germline V gene lookup returns CDR1 WSHSY and CDR2 SAAADI. CDR3 length equals 15 residues. In nucleotides, the CDR3 is TGCGCCAGCAGTGAGAAGGCGGCTTTGGAAGAGACCCAGTACTTC. Translation gives CASSEKAALEETQYF.

The chain has TRBV11-3 and TRBJ2-3; TRBD1 might be the D (5 bases). Germline values: CDR1 SGHNT, CDR2 YENEEA. The CDR3 has 14 residues. The ends were cut back, 1 base at V and 5 bases at J, with 10 bases in the middle. DNA for the CDR3: TGTGCCAGCAGCTTAGCAGGGTATCAAGATACGCAGTATTTT. The encoded protein is CASSLAGYQDTQYF.

The J gene is TRBJ1-3, the V gene TRBV30; D gene ambiguous. Per germline, CDR1 GTSNPN and CDR2 SVGIG (reference sequence). V was cut by 5 bases and J by 4 bases, with 9 bases left in between. CDR3 length equals 12 residues. The CDR3 DNA follows: TGTGCCTGGGACCCGCGGGGAAACACCATATATTTT. Translating it yields CAWDPRGNTIYF.

The J gene is TRBJ2-7, the V gene TRBV2; TRBD2 agrees at 11 bases. The CDR3 covers 20 residues. Trimming cost V 6 bases and J 2 bases; bases outside gene matches: 21. The V gene's germline CDR1 is SNHLY and CDR2 FYNNEI. DNA of the CDR3: TGTGCCAGCAGATCTATAACGGGGCTAGCGGGAGGAGTTGGACCCTACGAGCAGTACTTC. Translating gives CASRSITGLAGGVGPYEQYF.

Remarks on this clone: The sample holds other DNA sequences that translate to the same CDR3. The CDR3 nucleotides read TGTGCCAGCAGCTTAGCAGGGACTTTGAACACCGGGGAGCTGTTTTTT. This translates into CASSLAGTLNTGELFF. The chain uses TRBV7-9 and TRBJ2-2, with TRBD2 as a possible D gene (6 bases). Germline values: CDR1 SEHNR, CDR2 FQNEAQ (reference sequence). V was clipped by 0 bases and J by 1 base, with 9 bases between them. The CDR3 is made up of 16 amino acids.

V is TRBV10-2 and J is TRBJ1-5; the D is unclear. This CDR3 has 14 amino acids. CDR1 is WSHSY, CDR2 SAAADI, per germline. V lost 3 bases and J 3 bases, leaving 9 bases between the germline ends. The CDR3: CASSERSYNQPQHF. The DNA for the CDR3 is TGCGCCAGCAGTGAAAGGTCTTACAATCAGCCCCAGCATTTT.

This chain joins TRBV5-1 and TRBJ1-1; D gene ambiguous. V lost 4 bases, J lost 6 bases, and 13 bases lay in between. The CDR3 spans 13 residues. Germline V gives CDR1 SGHRS, CDR2 YFSETQ. The CDR3 protein is CASSLGGFAEAFF. CDR3 nucleotides: TGCGCCAGCAGCCTTGGAGGGTTCGCTGAAGCTTTCTTT.

The V call is TRBV2, the J call TRBJ2-1; no firm D call. The CDR3 extends over 12 amino acids. Per germline, CDR1 SNHLY and CDR2 FYNNEI. Between the trimmed V and J ends, which lost 7 bases and 6 bases, there was a span of 10 bases. The CDR3 DNA sequence: TGTGCCAGCAACCGGGTCCCCAATGAGCAGTTCTTC. It specifies CASNRVPNEQFF.

The gene calls are TRBV5-1 and TRBJ1-1; 7 bases fit TRBD1. This CDR3 has 15 residues. From germline, CDR1 is SGHRS and CDR2 YFSETQ. Germline trimming cut 3 bases from V and 3 bases from J; bases unmatched to any gene: 8. The CDR3, as DNA: TGCGCCAGCAGCTCCATTCAGGGGGTCCACACTGAAGCTTTCTTT. It is translated as CASSSIQGVHTEAFF.

The CDR3 here is CASSQAKLAGAYTGELFF. The CDR3 nucleotides are TGCGCCAGCAGCCAGGCTAAACTAGCGGGTGCATACACCGGGGAGCTGTTTTTT. This chain uses TRBV4-3 with TRBJ2-2, with 9 bases matching TRBD2. V lost 3 bases to trimming and J lost 3 bases; unmatched junction nucleotides: 11. CDR1 and CDR2 from the germline V gene are LGHNA and YSLEER. The CDR3 has 18 residues.

V usage is TRBV7-2 and J usage is TRBJ2-7; 10 bases fit TRBD2. Germline lookup yields CDR1 SGHTA and CDR2 FQGNSA. V was clipped by 3 bases and J by 5 bases; unmatched bases: 10. CDR3 length: 16 amino acids. The CDR3 sequence: CASSFPPSGSHNEQYF. The DNA of the CDR3 is TGTGCCAGCAGCTTTCCCCCTAGCGGGAGTCACAACGAGCAGTACTTC.

The chain uses TRBV6-6 and TRBJ1-2; no clear D gene. This CDR3 comprises 16 residues. V was trimmed by 10 bases and J by 1 base, leaving 22 bases between them. Germline CDR1 and CDR2: MNHNY and SVGAGI (reference sequence). The CDR3: CATYSLKVGGNYGYTF. In DNA form, the CDR3 reads TGTGCCACCTATTCCCTAAAAGTGGGTGGTAACTATGGCTACACCTTC.

V gene TRBV4-1 combines with J gene TRBJ2-7; 8 bases match TRBD2. Looked up from germline, CDR1 is MGHRA and CDR2 is YSYEKL. J gave up 4 bases and V 1 base, and 3 bases lay outside the gene matches. The length of the CDR3 is 14 residues. The CDR3 here is CASSQVPSGYEQYF. In DNA form, the CDR3 reads TGCGCCAGCAGCCAAGTCCCTAGCGGGTACGAGCAGTACTTC.

This clone has only one observation. The chain uses TRBV7-8 and TRBJ2-5; D is possibly TRBD1 or TRBD2 (5 bases each). The V gene lost 4 bases and the J gene lost 2 bases, with 14 bases spanning the gap. This CDR3 contains 15 residues. From germline, CDR1 is SGHVS and CDR2 FQNEAQ. CDR3 protein: CASSSGTSPQETQYF. In nucleotides, the CDR3 is TGTGCCAGCAGCTCCGGGACCTCCCCACAAGAGACCCAGTACTTC.

The genes are TRBV6-5 and TRBJ1-1, with D perhaps TRBD1 (6 bases). The germline V and J ends were trimmed by 4 bases and 2 bases, with 14 bases remaining between them. The CDR3 length is 15 residues. Germline V gene sequence: CDR1 MNHEY, CDR2 SVGAGI. CDR3 region: CASSFDRTGNTEAFF. DNA of the CDR3: TGTGCCAGCAGTTTTGACAGGACGGGAAACACTGAAGCTTTCTTT.

The genes are TRBV7-7 and TRBJ2-5; 8 nucleotides align to TRBD1. Trimming removed 3 bases from V and 4 bases from J; junction bases left unmatched: 4. Germline loops: CDR1 SSHAT, CDR2 FNYEAQ (reference sequence). CDR3 length equals 14 residues. CDR3 coding DNA: TGTGCCAGCAGCTTCAGGGGGCTGGGAGAGACCCAGTACTTC. Its translation is CASSFRGLGETQYF.

The chain joins TRBV4-1 to TRBJ2-2; TRBD2 matches at 13 bases. Germline CDR1 MGHRA, CDR2 YSYEKL. The CDR3 spans 18 residues. The J segment lost 4 bases and the V segment lost 1 base, leaving 6 bases of the junction unmatched. The CDR3: CASSQGIRTSGSTGELFF. CDR3 DNA: TGCGCCAGCAGCCAAGGGATCAGGACTAGCGGGAGCACCGGGGAGCTGTTTTTT.

V is TRBV4-1 and J is TRBJ2-1; 12 positions agree with TRBD2. The CDR3 consists of 16 residues. In germline, CDR1 is MGHRA, CDR2 YSYEKL. V was pared by 3 bases and J by 6 bases, with 6 bases of the junction left unmatched. The CDR3 reads CASSHPPGLAGNEQFF. The CDR3 coding sequence is TGCGCCAGCAGCCACCCACCGGGACTAGCGGGCAATGAGCAGTTCTTC.

The rearrangement joins TRBV7-9 to TRBJ2-1; D is unresolved. Germline CDR1 and CDR2: SEHNR and FQNEAQ (reference sequence). With 3 bases removed from V and 6 bases from J, the gap between germline ends came to 15 bases. The CDR3 covers 15 residues. CDR3 coding DNA: TGTGCCAGCAGCTTTTATTTAGATTCGGGCAATGAGCAGTTCTTC. Its protein product is CASSFYLDSGNEQFF.

The chain uses TRBV11-2 and TRBJ1-1, with D possibly TRBD1 on 5 matching bases. The CDR3 covers 12 residues. With 4 bases removed from V and 5 bases from J, the gap between germline ends came to 8 bases. Germline V gene lookup returns CDR1 SGHAT and CDR2 FQNNGV. The CDR3 loop reads CASSSRQTEAFF. CDR3 coding DNA: TGTGCCAGCAGCTCCCGACAGACTGAAGCTTTCTTT.

The V and J genes are TRBV6-6 and TRBJ2-2; D unresolved. This CDR3 spans 14 amino acids. The germline gives CDR1 MNHNY, CDR2 SVGAGI (reference sequence). The ends were cut back, 6 bases at V and 5 bases at J, with 13 bases in the middle. The chain's CDR3 is CASRTNSVTGELFF. The DNA of the CDR3 is TGTGCCAGCAGGACCAATAGTGTAACCGGGGAGCTGTTTTTT.